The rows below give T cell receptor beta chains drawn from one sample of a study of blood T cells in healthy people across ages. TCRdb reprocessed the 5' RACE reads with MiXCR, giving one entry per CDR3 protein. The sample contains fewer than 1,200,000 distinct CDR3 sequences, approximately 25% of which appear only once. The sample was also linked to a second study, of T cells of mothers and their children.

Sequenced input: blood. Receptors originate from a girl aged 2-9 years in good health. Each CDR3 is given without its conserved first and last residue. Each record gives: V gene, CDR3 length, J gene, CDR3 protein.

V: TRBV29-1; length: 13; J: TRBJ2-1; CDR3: SVDSGRSSYNEQF
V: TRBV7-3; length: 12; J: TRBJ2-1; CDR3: ASSLGGTHNEQF
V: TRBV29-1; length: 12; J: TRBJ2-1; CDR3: SPIKTSGYNEQF
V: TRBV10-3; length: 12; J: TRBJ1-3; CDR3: ATHQSTTGNTIY
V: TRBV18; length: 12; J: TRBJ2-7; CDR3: ASSPDSRSYEQY
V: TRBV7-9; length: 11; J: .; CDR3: ASSLSLGNEQY
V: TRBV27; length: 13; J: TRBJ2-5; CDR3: ASTSHKGEHMAQY
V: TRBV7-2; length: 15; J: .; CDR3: ASSLATSGRGRGEQF
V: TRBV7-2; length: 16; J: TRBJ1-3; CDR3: ASSSPRILPVGGNTIY
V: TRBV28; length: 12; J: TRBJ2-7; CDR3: ASSGDFSNYEQY
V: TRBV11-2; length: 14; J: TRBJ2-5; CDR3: ASSSTGAGVQETQY
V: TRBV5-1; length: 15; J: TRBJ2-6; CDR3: ASSFDRANSGANVLT
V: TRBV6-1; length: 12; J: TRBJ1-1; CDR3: ASIEPPFNTEAF
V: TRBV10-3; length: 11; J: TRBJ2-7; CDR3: AIRATDSYEQY
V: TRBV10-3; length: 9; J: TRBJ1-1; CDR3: AISAGGEAF
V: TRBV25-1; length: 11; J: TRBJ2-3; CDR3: ASSPNIADTQY
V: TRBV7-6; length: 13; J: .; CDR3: ASSLRTGGRDEQF
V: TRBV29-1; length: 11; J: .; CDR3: SVPSGGGDEQF
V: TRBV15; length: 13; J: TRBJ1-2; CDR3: ATSSPGTGLYGYT
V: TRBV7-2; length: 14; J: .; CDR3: ASSLYGGGALNEQF
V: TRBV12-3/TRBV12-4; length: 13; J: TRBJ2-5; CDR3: ASTSEGVFQETQY
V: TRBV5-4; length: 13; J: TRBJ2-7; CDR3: ASSLGTPTYYEQY
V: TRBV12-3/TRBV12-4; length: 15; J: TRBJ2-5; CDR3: ASTPDRVPIGQETQY
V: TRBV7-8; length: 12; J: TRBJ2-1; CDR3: ASSSQGVYNEQF
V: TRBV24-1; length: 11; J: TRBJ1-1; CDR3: ATSDRANTEAF
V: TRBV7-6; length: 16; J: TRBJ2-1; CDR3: ASSLEESGRAGYNEQF
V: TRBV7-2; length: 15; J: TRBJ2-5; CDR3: ASSRRWGGATGETQY
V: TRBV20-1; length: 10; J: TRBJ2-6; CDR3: SAIAGANVLT
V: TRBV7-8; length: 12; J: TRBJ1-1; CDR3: ASSLAIEETEAF
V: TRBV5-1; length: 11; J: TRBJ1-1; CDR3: ASSLQANTEAF
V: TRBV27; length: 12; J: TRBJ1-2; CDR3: ASSPGTLAAGYT
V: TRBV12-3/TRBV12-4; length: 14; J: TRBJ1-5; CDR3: ASSFWDRQGNQPQH
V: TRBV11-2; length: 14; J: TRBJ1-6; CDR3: ASSRGWDSYNSPLH
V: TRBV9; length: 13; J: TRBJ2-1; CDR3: ASSVEGGRDNEQF
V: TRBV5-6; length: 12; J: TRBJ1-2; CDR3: ASSFLLENYGYT
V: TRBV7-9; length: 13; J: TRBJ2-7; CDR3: ASSIAGASTYEQY
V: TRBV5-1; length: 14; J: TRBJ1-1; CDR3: ASSLGDSDLNTEAF
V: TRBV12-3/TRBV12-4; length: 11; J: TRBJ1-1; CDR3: ASSDGLNTEAF
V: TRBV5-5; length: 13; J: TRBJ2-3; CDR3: ASSPGWSSTDTQY
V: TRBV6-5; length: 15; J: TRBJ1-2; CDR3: ASSYVTNLQALYGYT
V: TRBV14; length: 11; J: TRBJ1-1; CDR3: ASSQYEGTEAF
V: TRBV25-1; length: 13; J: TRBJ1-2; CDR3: ASSEYIGGAYGYT
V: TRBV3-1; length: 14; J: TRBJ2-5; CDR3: ASSQAGLSSLETQY
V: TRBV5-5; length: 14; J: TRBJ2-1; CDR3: ASSPATGQDYNEQF
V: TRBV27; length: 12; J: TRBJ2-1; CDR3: ASSFGGGGHEQF
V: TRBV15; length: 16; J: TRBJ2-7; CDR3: ATSRDAPGGESSYEQY